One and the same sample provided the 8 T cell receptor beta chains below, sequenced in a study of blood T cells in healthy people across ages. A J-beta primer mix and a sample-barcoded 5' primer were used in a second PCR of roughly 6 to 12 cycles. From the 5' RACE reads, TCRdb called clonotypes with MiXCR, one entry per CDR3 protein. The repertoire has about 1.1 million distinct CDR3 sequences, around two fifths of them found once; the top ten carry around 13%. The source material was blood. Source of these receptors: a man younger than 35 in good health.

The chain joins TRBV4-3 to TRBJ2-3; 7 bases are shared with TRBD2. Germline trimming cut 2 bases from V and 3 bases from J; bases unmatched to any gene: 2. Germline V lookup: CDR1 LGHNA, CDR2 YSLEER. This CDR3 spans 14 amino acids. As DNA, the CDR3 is TGCGCCAGCAGCCAACGGCGGGGGACAGATACGCAGTATTTT. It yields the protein CASSQRRGTDTQYF.

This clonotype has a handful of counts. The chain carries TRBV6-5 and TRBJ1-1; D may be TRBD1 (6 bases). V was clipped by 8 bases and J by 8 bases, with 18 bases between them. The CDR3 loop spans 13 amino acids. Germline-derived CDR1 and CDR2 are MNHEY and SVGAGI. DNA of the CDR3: TGTGCCAGCGGGTGGGGGGCCGGGAAGGAAGCTTTCTTT. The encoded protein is CASGWGAGKEAFF.

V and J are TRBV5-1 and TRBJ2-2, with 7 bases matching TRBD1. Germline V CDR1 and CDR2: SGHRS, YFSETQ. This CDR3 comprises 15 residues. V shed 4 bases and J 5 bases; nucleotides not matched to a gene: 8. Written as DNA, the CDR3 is TGCGCCAGCAGCCGAGGAACGACAGGGACCGGGGAGCTGTTTTTT. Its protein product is CASSRGTTGTGELFF.

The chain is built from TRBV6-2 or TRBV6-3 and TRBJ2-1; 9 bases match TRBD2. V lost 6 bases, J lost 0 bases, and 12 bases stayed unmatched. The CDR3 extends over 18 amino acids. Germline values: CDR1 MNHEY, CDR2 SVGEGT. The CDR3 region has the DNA TGTGCCAGCAGATCATCTTTAGGCGGGGGGGACTCCTACAATGAGCAGTTCTTC. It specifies CASRSSLGGGDSYNEQFF.

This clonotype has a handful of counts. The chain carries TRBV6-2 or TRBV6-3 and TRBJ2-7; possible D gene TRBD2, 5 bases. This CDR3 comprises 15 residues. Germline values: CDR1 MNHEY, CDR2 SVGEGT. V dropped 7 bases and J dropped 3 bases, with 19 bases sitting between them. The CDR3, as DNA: TGTGCCAGCACCAACCAAGACGGGGAGAACTACGAGCAGTACTTC. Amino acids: CASTNQDGENYEQYF.

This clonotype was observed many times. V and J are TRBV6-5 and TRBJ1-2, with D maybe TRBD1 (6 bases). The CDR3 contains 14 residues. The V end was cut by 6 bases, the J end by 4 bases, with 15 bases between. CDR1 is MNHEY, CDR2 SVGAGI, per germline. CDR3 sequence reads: CASSYLQGRYGYTF. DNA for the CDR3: TGTGCCAGCAGCTATTTACAGGGCCGCTATGGCTACACCTTC.

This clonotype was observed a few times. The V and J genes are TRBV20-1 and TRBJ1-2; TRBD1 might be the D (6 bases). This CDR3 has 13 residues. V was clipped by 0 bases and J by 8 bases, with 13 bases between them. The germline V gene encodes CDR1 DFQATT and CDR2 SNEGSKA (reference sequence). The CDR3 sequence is CSARDGGAQGYTF. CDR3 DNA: TGCAGTGCTAGAGATGGGGGGGCGCAAGGCTACACCTTC.

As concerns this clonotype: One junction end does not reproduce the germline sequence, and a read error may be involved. For the CDR3, the DNA is TGTGCCGGCAGCCCTGATTCTTCAGGCGAGCAGTACTTC. Translated, it gives CAGSPDSSGEQYF. The chain couples TRBV3-1 to TRBJ2-4, with D unclear. Near its end, the DNA agrees better with TRBJ2-7, so the J call may be wrong. Germline assignment: CDR1 LGHDT and CDR2 YNNKEL (reference sequence). CDR3 length: 13 amino acids.